Detailed here is one T cell receptor beta chain. Its specificity is not known. Donors likely had unrecorded immune exposures despite being nominally healthy when sampled. The PCR used 60 Vbeta and 13 Jbeta primers. Libraries were prepared by immunoSEQ multiplex PCR; TCRdb keeps only in-frame clonotypes and omits some of them. The sample has under 55,000 clones, around 72% seen once; the top ten hold approximately 2.7%. The source of the sample is a study of cytomegalovirus exposure and HLA in healthy donors. On the study more broadly: One earlier analysis, a look at approximately 180 million T cells, found roughly 120 million unique TCR beta sequences. The study's findings and limits: Sequencing had likely introduced a cluster of highly shared sequence variants as an artifact. According to an earlier analysis, most TCR beta V segments yielded productive rearrangements about 90% or about 30% of the time.

CDR1 is MDHEN, CDR2 SYDVKM, per germline. This CDR3 is 18 amino acids long. With 5 bases clipped from V and 0 bases from J, the junction kept 11 bases outside the gene matches. The receptor was isolated from a man between 18 and 29 years old in good health and CMV-seronegative. What was sequenced was PBMCs. J is TRBJ2-4 and V is TRBV28; 9 bases map to TRBD1. CDR3 in amino acids: CASSPLPDRGIAKNIQYF. In DNA form, the CDR3 reads TGTGCCAGCAGTCCCCTACCCGACAGGGGGATAGCCAAAAACATTCAGTACTTC.